The 25 T cell receptor beta chains reported below all come from one sample, sequenced in a study of Tregs in tolerant kidney transplant recipients. Assay used: immunoSEQ multiplex PCR; TCRdb lists only in-frame clones, some missing. The table lists tens of thousands of clones, around 87% of them singletons, with 3.8% in the top ten. The nonmyeloablative bone marrow transplants came from related graft donors, with transient mixed chimerism. Specimen: CD4+ T cells from blood (PBMCs), collected 6 months after the transplant. These receptors all stem from a human patient who received a combined kidney and bone marrow transplant. Part of the T cell pool may stem from the graft donor.

This sequence joins TRBV5-5 and TRBJ2-7; TRBD2 is a possible D gene (5 bases). Germline V gene lookup returns CDR1 SGHKS and CDR2 YYEKEE (reference sequence). Trimming cost V 1 base and J 3 bases, with 8 bases left between them. The CDR3 contains 13 residues. CDR3 residues: CASSLLAVYEQYF. The DNA of the CDR3 is TGTGCCAGCAGCTTGCTAGCTGTCTACGAGCAGTACTTC.

Note on this clone: One end of the junction fails to match germline, which may point to a read error. The same CDR3 arises from other DNA sequences in this sample as well. The rearrangement uses TRBV7-2 and TRBJ1-6; perhaps TRBD1 as D (5 bases). Germline assignment: CDR1 SGHTA and CDR2 FQGNSA. The CDR3 is made up of 15 amino acids. The CDR3 reads CASSFVVGGNSPLHF. The DNA for the CDR3 is TGTGCCAGCAGCTTTGTCGTGGGGGGAAATTCCCCCCTCCACTTT.

The V gene is TRBV6-1, the J gene TRBJ2-7, with D perhaps matching TRBD2 (6 bases). V was clipped by 2 bases and J by 1 base, with 12 bases between them. The CDR3 sequence is 15 residues long. Germline values: CDR1 MNHNS, CDR2 SASEGT. In DNA, the CDR3 is TGTGCCAGCAGTGAATCTGGCGGGAAGTCCTACGAGCAGTACTTC. Amino acids: CASSESGGKSYEQYF.

This chain uses TRBV7-9 with TRBJ2-7; TRBD2 is a possible D gene (6 bases). The germline V gene has CDR1 SEHNR and CDR2 FQNEAQ (reference sequence). The V and J ends lost 2 bases and 2 bases respectively, with 13 bases between them. The length of the CDR3 is 15 residues. The CDR3 nucleotides read TGTGCCAGCAGCTTACAGGCGGGGCTTACCTACGAGCAGTACTTC. This codes for CASSLQAGLTYEQYF.

In this sample, this clone turned up once. The chain has TRBV6-4 and TRBJ2-2; the D is unclear. The germline gives CDR1 MRHNA, CDR2 SNTAGT. The ends were cut back, 3 bases at V and 4 bases at J, with 9 bases in the middle. This CDR3 spans 14 amino acids. The CDR3 bases are TGTGCCAGCAGTGAAAGCCCTGTCACCGGGGAGCTGTTTTTT. It encodes CASSESPVTGELFF.

The chain recombines TRBV30 with TRBJ2-5; no clear D gene. Germline V gives CDR1 GTSNPN, CDR2 SVGIG (reference sequence). The CDR3 has 10 residues. V gave up 3 bases and J gave up 4 bases, with 3 bases separating them. CDR3 residues: CAWSRETQYF. CDR3 coding DNA: TGTGCCTGGAGCCGAGAGACCCAGTACTTC.

CDR3 sequence: CASSLALLDTQYF. The CDR3 bases are TGTGCCAGCAGCTTAGCGCTATTGGATACGCAGTATTTT. This chain uses TRBV7-2 with TRBJ2-3; D is unclear. There are 13 residues in the CDR3. Germline V CDR1 and CDR2: SGHTA, FQGNSA. The V end lost 0 bases, the J end lost 6 bases, and 7 bases lay between the germline ends. Together with reference TRBV7-2 and TRBJ2-3, the CDR3 gives the full variable domain: GAGVSQSPSNKVTEKGKDVELRCDPISGHTALYWYRQSLGQGLEFLIYFQGNSAPDKSGLPSDRFSAERTGGSVSTLTIQRTQQEDSAVYLCASSLALLDTQYFGPGTRLTVL.

The chain employs TRBV5-6 and TRBJ2-5; 8 bases align to TRBD1. The germline V gene encodes CDR1 SGHDT and CDR2 YYEEEE. Trimming at V came to 5 bases and at J to 5 bases, leaving 8 bases not matched to a gene. CDR3 size: 14 residues. In nucleotides, the CDR3 is TGTGCCAGCAGTCGACAGGGGCCAATGGAGACCCAGTACTTC. It encodes CASSRQGPMETQYF.

The V gene is TRBV19, the J gene TRBJ2-1; 9 nucleotides agree with TRBD2. The CDR3 length is 19 residues. With V trimmed by 3 bases and J by 3 bases, 15 bases remained unmatched. Germline CDR1 is LNHDA and CDR2 is SQIVND (reference sequence). The CDR3 spells CASSMGEASGTTYYNEQFF. The DNA for the CDR3 is TGTGCCAGTAGTATGGGTGAGGCTAGCGGGACCACCTACTACAATGAGCAGTTCTTC.

This chain connects TRBV9 to TRBJ2-3; possibly TRBD2 for D (6 bases). Germline V gives CDR1 SGDLS, CDR2 YYNGEE. CDR3 length: 15 residues. V was pared by 1 base and J by 0 bases, with 9 bases between. This CDR3 reads CASSVSGQSTDTQYF. The DNA of the CDR3 is TGTGCCAGCAGCGTAAGCGGGCAAAGCACAGATACGCAGTATTTT.

The rearrangement uses TRBV5-1 and TRBJ2-5, with 9 positions matching TRBD1. This CDR3 region has 17 residues. The germline CDR1 and CDR2 sequences are SGHRS and YFSETQ. With 0 bases clipped from V and 3 bases from J, the junction kept 9 bases outside the gene matches. The chain's CDR3 is CASSLAPPGQGKETQYF. CDR3 DNA sequence: TGCGCCAGCAGCTTGGCCCCACCGGGACAGGGAAAAGAGACCCAGTACTTC.

This clone has only one observation. The chain links TRBV7-9 to TRBJ2-1, with D possibly being TRBD1 (5 bases). Germline V gives CDR1 SEHNR, CDR2 FQNEAQ (reference sequence). V shed 5 bases and J shed 3 bases, with 14 bases lying between them. The CDR3 length is 15 residues. The CDR3 loop is CASSIRQSLYNEQFF. The CDR3 DNA sequence: TGTGCCAGCAGCATTCGACAGAGCCTCTACAATGAGCAGTTCTTC.

J is TRBJ1-1 and V is TRBV5-1, with 7 bases identical to TRBD1. V gave up 7 bases and J gave up 7 bases; unmatched junction bases: 10. In germline, CDR1 is SGHRS, CDR2 YFSETQ. There are 13 residues in the CDR3. CDR3 region: CASSGPGQNEAFF. The CDR3 DNA follows: TGCGCCAGCTCTGGACCGGGACAGAATGAAGCTTTCTTT.

The rearrangement joins TRBV19 to TRBJ1-5; D may be TRBD1 (5 bases). CDR1 and CDR2 from the germline V gene are LNHDA and SQIVND (reference sequence). The V end lost 3 bases, the J end lost 2 bases, and 8 bases lay between the germline ends. The CDR3 is 14 residues long. The chain's CDR3 is CASSIRDGNQPQHF. The CDR3 coding sequence is TGTGCCAGTAGTATCAGGGATGGCAATCAGCCCCAGCATTTT.

This clone has just one count. V is TRBV7-3 and J is TRBJ2-5; D gene ambiguous. Germline assignment: CDR1 SGHTA and CDR2 FQGTGA. V was trimmed by 0 bases and J by 5 bases, leaving 10 bases between them. The CDR3 has 14 amino acids. The DNA of the CDR3 is TGTGCCAGCAGCTTAACCGGGTATCGGGAGACCCAGTACTTC. This codes for CASSLTGYRETQYF. The full variable domain, in which reference TRBV7-3 and TRBJ2-5 provide the parts outside the CDR3, is GAGVSQTPSNKVTEKGKYVELRCDPISGHTALYWYRQSLGQGPEFLIYFQGTGAADDSGLPNDRFFAVRPEGSVSTLKIQRTERGDSAVYLCASSLTGYRETQYFGPGTRLLVL.

The CDR3 nucleotides are TGCGCCAGCAGCTTGAGCTCAGGATCCCCTTCCCTTGGCTACACCTTC. Translation gives CASSLSSGSPSLGYTF. This chain connects TRBV5-1 to TRBJ1-2, with no clear D. The CDR3 is 16 amino acids. CDR1 is SGHRS and CDR2 is YFSETQ in the germline V gene. Between the trimmed V and J ends, which lost 1 base and 7 bases, there was a span of 20 bases. Using reference TRBV5-1 and TRBJ1-2 for the parts outside the CDR3, the full variable domain is KAGVTQTPRYLIKTRGQQVTLSCSPISGHRSVSWYQQTPGQGLQFLFEYFSETQRNKGNFPGRFSGRQFSNSRSEMNVSTLELGDSALYLCASSLSSGSPSLGYTFGSGTRLTVV.

This sequence joins TRBV29-1 and TRBJ1-2; 11 positions match TRBD1. The CDR3 contains 13 residues. The ends lost 7 bases at V and 3 bases at J; junction bases unmatched: 4. The germline V gene encodes CDR1 SQVTM and CDR2 ANQGSEA. The CDR3, as DNA: TGCAGCGGTGGACAGGGGGCAGACTATGGCTACACCTTC. As protein: CSGGQGADYGYTF.

The gene calls are TRBV4-3 and TRBJ2-4, with D possibly TRBD2 on 6 matching bases. This CDR3 comprises 15 residues. V gave up 0 bases and J gave up 8 bases, with 14 bases separating them. Germline V gene sequence: CDR1 LGHNA, CDR2 YSLEER. CDR3 DNA sequence: TGCGCCAGCAGCCAAGATGGAACTAGCCCATACATTCAGTACTTC. Protein product: CASSQDGTSPYIQYF.

This rearrangement joins TRBV6-1 to TRBJ1-5; maybe TRBD1 (6 bases). Germline CDR1 and CDR2: MNHNS and SASEGT. Trimming took off 4 bases at V and 3 bases at J, with 16 bases between the two ends. The CDR3 is 16 amino acids. The CDR3 region is CASSGNQDRLNQPQHF. CDR3 bases: TGTGCCAGCAGTGGAAATCAGGACAGACTCAATCAGCCCCAGCATTTT.

The V gene is TRBV5-1, the J gene TRBJ2-7, with D possibly TRBD2 on 5 matching bases. The germline gives CDR1 SGHRS, CDR2 YFSETQ. The CDR3 runs 14 residues. V shed 0 bases and J shed 2 bases, with 9 bases lying between them. The CDR3 bases are TGCGCCAGCAGCTTGGGCGGGCGCCCCTACGAGCAGTACTTC. Translation: CASSLGGRPYEQYF.

V usage is TRBV7-2 and J usage is TRBJ1-3; no firm D call. CDR3 size: 13 residues. The germline V gene encodes CDR1 SGHTA and CDR2 FQGNSA. The V end was cut by 2 bases, the J end by 7 bases, with 9 bases between. This chain's CDR3 is CASSLPLMNTIYF. The CDR3 nucleotides are TGTGCCAGCAGCTTACCCCTAATGAACACCATATATTTT.

Only a few counts were recorded for this clone. This chain connects TRBV7-2 to TRBJ2-7; 13 nucleotides match TRBD2. This CDR3 is 15 amino acids long. Per germline, CDR1 SGHTA and CDR2 FQGNSA. J lost 2 bases, V lost 6 bases, and 4 bases had no gene match. The CDR3 is CASSQLAGGPYEQYF. The CDR3 DNA sequence: TGTGCCAGCAGTCAACTAGCGGGAGGGCCCTACGAGCAGTACTTC.

The rearrangement links TRBV7-9 to TRBJ2-1, with D perhaps matching TRBD2 (6 bases). V was trimmed by 2 bases and J by 2 bases, leaving 13 bases between them. Per the germline V gene, CDR1 is SEHNR and CDR2 is FQNEAQ (reference sequence). This CDR3 has 16 residues. CDR3 loop: CASSLSLSGAYNEQFF. DNA for the CDR3: TGTGCCAGCAGCTTAAGCCTTTCGGGAGCCTACAATGAGCAGTTCTTC. The complete variable domain, with remaining parts taken from reference TRBV7-9 and TRBJ2-1, reads DTGVSQNPRHKITKRGQNVTFRCDPISEHNRLYWYRQTLGQGPEFLTYFQNEAQLEKSRLLSDRFSAERPKGSFSTLEIQRTEQGDSAMYLCASSLSLSGAYNEQFFGPGTRLTVL.

V usage is TRBV2 and J usage is TRBJ1-2, with a possible D match to TRBD1 (6 bases). There are 12 residues in the CDR3. V was clipped by 2 bases and J by 5 bases, with 6 bases between them. Germline loops: CDR1 SNHLY, CDR2 FYNNEI. CDR3 sequence (DNA): TGTGCCAGCAGTGAACAGGGGTATGGCTACACCTTC. It yields the protein CASSEQGYGYTF.

The rearrangement joins TRBV10-3 to TRBJ2-2; no definite D call. The CDR3 has 14 amino acids. Germline CDR1 is ENHRY and CDR2 is SYGVKD. Trimming shortened V by 2 bases and J by 1 base, and 5 bases separated the two germline ends. The CDR3 nucleotides are TGTGCCATCAGTGAGGTTCAGAACACCGGGGAGCTGTTTTTT. The encoded protein is CAISEVQNTGELFF.